Listed below are T cell receptor beta chains from one sample, sequenced in a study of breast tumors, draining lymph nodes, adjacent tissues. One entry per CDR3 protein, called by TCRdb with MiXCR from the multiplex PCR reads. The table has 200,000 to 250,000 distinct CDR3 sequences, about 34% seen once. Specimen: axillary lymph node tissue. These receptors came from a female donor with breast cancer. Some clones in this sample may be carry-over from other donors' samples. Both conserved end residues are part of each CDR3. Fields, in order: J gene, D gene, clone size, V gene, CDR3 DNA, CDR3 protein. The D gene is left open where the match is weak. Size values are once, few and many counts, or a class for expanded clones, and some rows have none.

TRBJ1-2 | - | - | TRBV6-2/TRBV6-3 | TGTGCCAGCAGTTCCCAGCGCTATGGCTACACCTTC | CASSSQRYGYTF
TRBJ2-3 | TRBD2 | many | TRBV24-1 | TGTGCCACCAGTGACCCCTCAGCGGGAGCGGTAGATACGCAGTATTTT | CATSDPSAGAVDTQYF
TRBJ2-5 | - | - | TRBV5-5 | TGTGCCAGCAGCTTGGCCTCGGGAGTGAATGAGACCCAGTACTTC | CASSLASGVNETQYF
TRBJ2-3 | TRBD1 | many | TRBV20-1 | TGCAGTGCCGGGGACAGATCGGGGGATACGCAGTATTTT | CSAGDRSGDTQYF
TRBJ1-6 | - | - | TRBV5-8 | TGTGCCAGCAGTTCCGGACCGTTCCTCTATAATTCACCCCTCCACTTT | CASSSGPFLYNSPLHF
TRBJ2-2 | TRBD2 | many | TRBV7-7 | TGTGCTAGCAGCTCCGGGACTAGCGCCACCGGGGAGCTGTTTTTT | CASSSGTSATGELFF
TRBJ2-3 | - | many | TRBV7-2 | TGTGCCAGCAGTTTGGATTCTATCCTACTCACAGATACGCAGTATTTT | CASSLDSILLTDTQYF
TRBJ2-7 | TRBD1 | once | TRBV29-1 | TGCAGCGCGACAGGGGTTCGAGTGGAGCAGTACTTC | CSATGVRVEQYF
TRBJ1-2 | - | many | TRBV2 | TGTGCCAGCAGTGAAGGGCAGGTCGCTAACTATGGCTACACCTTC | CASSEGQVANYGYTF
TRBJ1-1 | - | - | TRBV11-1 | TGTGCCAGCAAGAAGGGTTTAGACACTGAAGCTTTCTTT | CASKKGLDTEAFF
TRBJ2-1 | - | few | TRBV6-5 | TGTGCCAGCACCGAGGGCAATGAGCAGTTCTTC | CASTEGNEQFF
TRBJ1-6 | - | many | TRBV18 | TGTGCCAGCTCACCAGGGGTCAATTCACCCCTCCACTTT | CASSPGVNSPLHF
TRBJ1-1 | - | few | TRBV25-1 | TGTGCCAGCAGCCCCCCGGGACAAAGGGTGGGGACTGAAGCTTTCTTT | CASSPPGQRVGTEAFF
TRBJ1-6 | - | - | TRBV28 | TGTGCCAGCAGTTTACCCCTCCACTTT | CASSLPLHF
TRBJ2-2 | TRBD2 | many | TRBV12-3/TRBV12-4 | TGTGCCAGCAGGCGGACTAGCGGGAGTGGTATCACCGGGGAGCTGTTTTTT | CASRRTSGSGITGELFF
TRBJ1-5 | TRBD1 | - | TRBV20-1 | TGCAGTGCTAGAGGGACAGGGGGCCTTCAGCCCCAGCATTTT | CSARGTGGLQPQHF
TRBJ2-5 | - | - | TRBV7-7 | TGTGCTAGCAGCTTAGTCGGGACGGGTTTGGAGACCCAGTACTTC | CASSLVGTGLETQYF
TRBJ2-5 | TRBD2 | few | TRBV20-1 | TGCAGTGTCCTCTCTCCCGACGGTCGACCAGCGGGGGGGGTACAAGAGACCCAGTACTTC | CSVLSPDGRPAGGVQETQYF
TRBJ1-6 | - | - | TRBV6-6 | TGTGCCAGCAGTCACTCAAGCAGGGTGTCCTATAATTCACCCCTCCACTTT | CASSHSSRVSYNSPLHF
TRBJ2-2 | TRBD2 | many | TRBV20-1 | TGCAGTGCTAGAAAAGCGGGGACCGGGGAGCTGTTTTTT | CSARKAGTGELFF
TRBJ2-2 | TRBD1 | - | TRBV7-6 | TGTGCCAGCAGCACCACCACAGGGGGCACCGGGGAGCTGTTTTTT | CASSTTTGGTGELFF